This T cell receptor beta chain comes out of a study of CD8 T cells in ankylosing spondylitis. Study-wide findings and caveats: Fewer than 10 highly homologous variants formed a TCR beta motif that appeared characteristic of ankylosing spondylitis blood. In the blood and synovial fluid of reactive arthritis, some motif variants had been previously reported.

Germline values: CDR1 LGHNA, CDR2 YNFKEQ. Trimming at V came to 2 bases and at J to 10 bases, leaving 5 bases not matched to a gene. The CDR3 totals 15 residues. Making the TCR beta libraries involved quantitative 5'-RACE with molecular barcodes. TCRdb itself ran the 5' RACE reads through MiXCR, one entry per CDR3 protein. In the table there are some 840,000 distinct CDR3 sequences, 10% to 15% of which are singletons. With respect to this clonotype: Its target is unknown.

The specimen was blood, either unsorted or a sorted T cell fraction (not recorded which). The receptor comes from a male donor with ankylosing spondylitis. The chain uses TRBV4-2 and TRBJ1-6; 10 bases are a match to TRBD1. The CDR3 region has the DNA TGTGCCAGCAGCCAAACCGGGACAGGGGAATCACCCCTCCACTTT. This gives the protein CASSQTGTGESPLHF.